The present T cell receptor (beta chain) was sequenced within a study of T cells in Graves' hyperthyroidism and ophthalmopathy. In the study overall: The authors collected peripheral blood at initial diagnosis, before any treatment.

The CDR3 sequence is 16 residues long. Per the germline V gene, CDR1 is SGHRS and CDR2 is YFSETQ. The V segment lost 0 bases and the J segment 5 bases; nucleotides outside the gene matches: 7. Many counts were recorded for this clonotype. Amplified TCR beta CDR3 regions came from RNA transcripts. The HTBI primer set served for first-round RT-PCR of the TCR CDR3. TCRdb itself ran the multiplex PCR reads through MiXCR, one entry per CDR3 protein. The sample records about 380,000 distinct CDR3 sequences, 13% being singletons. V gene TRBV5-1 combines with J gene TRBJ2-1; 8 nucleotides line up with TRBD2. Sequenced input: blood. The clonotype was recovered from a man aged 25 to 40 with Graves' hyperthyroidism that later progressed to Graves' ophthalmopathy. CDR3 residues: CASSLDGGAGDNEQFF. Here the CDR3 DNA reads TGCGCCAGCAGCTTGGACGGGGGGGCCGGCGACAATGAGCAGTTCTTC.